The next 30 T cell receptor beta chains were all read from a single sample in a study of T-cell memory formation after mild COVID-19. TCRdb independently ran MiXCR on the 5' RACE reads; one entry per CDR3 protein. The sample consists of about 90,000 distinct CDR3 sequences, approximately 16% of them appearing once. The specimen sequenced was PBMCs or a T cell subset sorted from them (not recorded which). The receptors here all came from a man in his late teens or twenties who had mild COVID-19 (a few samples of this study predate the infection). Cell type and time point are not known.

This clonotype was recorded many times. V usage is TRBV7-3 and J usage is TRBJ2-7, with 9 positions matching TRBD1. V lost 10 bases to trimming and J lost 3 bases; unmatched junction nucleotides: 4. CDR1 is SGHTA and CDR2 is FQGTGA in the germline V gene. This CDR3 spans 12 amino acids. This CDR3 reads CATPTGGYEQYV. CDR3 DNA: TGTGCCACGCCGACAGGGGGCTACGAGCAGTACGTC.

The chain joins TRBV5-1 to TRBJ2-3, with D hard to call. Trimming stripped 4 bases from V and 0 bases from J, with 15 bases between. CDR1 and CDR2 from the germline V gene are SGHRS and YFSETQ. This CDR3 spans 16 amino acids. DNA of the CDR3: TGCGCCAGCAGCCTATCACAGATTTCTAGCACAGATACGCAGTATTTT. It encodes CASSLSQISSTDTQYF.

The chain links TRBV7-9 to TRBJ2-6; no clear D. V dropped 4 bases and J dropped 8 bases, with 9 bases sitting between them. The CDR3 runs 13 residues. The V gene's germline CDR1 is SEHNR and CDR2 FQNEAQ (reference sequence). CDR3 amino acids: CASSSGPTNVLTF. As DNA, the CDR3 is TGTGCCAGCAGCTCGGGCCCGACCAACGTCCTGACTTTC. The full variable domain, rest sourced from reference TRBV7-9 and TRBJ2-6, is DTGVSQNPRHKITKRGQNVTFRCDPISEHNRLYWYRQTLGQGPEFLTYFQNEAQLEKSRLLSDRFSAERPKGSFSTLEIQRTEQGDSAMYLCASSSGPTNVLTFGAGSRLTVL.

V and J are TRBV6-2 or TRBV6-3 and TRBJ2-1; a weak D match, TRBD1 (6 bases). Trimming removed 10 bases at V and 8 bases at J, with 18 bases between. Per germline, CDR1 MNHEY and CDR2 SVGEGT. This CDR3 is built from 13 residues. The DNA of the CDR3 is TGTGCCACAGAAACAGGGATCCCGGATGAGCAGTTCTTC. Residues: CATETGIPDEQFF.

The chain employs TRBV9 and TRBJ2-2, with 8 bases lining up with TRBD1. The CDR3 spans 16 residues. V was pared by 3 bases and J by 8 bases, with 12 bases of the junction left unmatched. Germline CDR1 SGDLS, CDR2 YYNGEE. The chain's CDR3 is CASSAPSTGAKGELFF. Written as DNA, the CDR3 is TGTGCCAGCAGCGCCCCCTCGACAGGGGCAAAAGGGGAGCTGTTTTTT.

The table lists this clonotype with a few counts. The J gene is TRBJ1-1, the V gene TRBV6-6; D unclear. Germline V lookup: CDR1 MNHNY, CDR2 SVGAGI (reference sequence). Trimming took 0 bases from V and 0 from J, leaving 8 bases between them. The CDR3 spans 15 residues. CDR3 sequence (DNA): TGTGCCAGCAGTTACTCTATAGACCTGAACACTGAAGCTTTCTTT. It codes for CASSYSIDLNTEAFF.

The table lists this clonotype with a few counts. The chain combines TRBV9 with TRBJ2-2, with TRBD2 as a possible D gene (5 bases). Germline CDR1 SGDLS, CDR2 YYNGEE. V was clipped by 0 bases and J by 0 bases, with 18 bases between them. The CDR3 has 19 residues. The CDR3 DNA sequence: TGTGCCAGCAGCGTAGTAGGAGCCGCTGCGGGTGCGAACACCGGGGAGCTGTTTTTT. Its protein is CASSVVGAAAGANTGELFF.

This CDR3 is CASSNRQRTGELFF. The CDR3 nucleotides read TGTGCCAGCAGTAATAGGCAGAGAACCGGGGAGCTGTTTTTT. The chain combines TRBV6-2 or TRBV6-3 with TRBJ2-2, with unresolved D. CDR1 and CDR2 from the germline V gene are MNHEY and SVGEGT. The CDR3 extends over 14 amino acids. The V and J ends lost 5 bases and 5 bases respectively, with 12 bases between them.

This clonotype was counted ten times or more. V is TRBV4-3 and J is TRBJ2-1; 8 positions match TRBD1. CDR1 and CDR2 (germline): LGHNA, YSLEER. The ends lost 4 bases at V and 9 bases at J; junction bases unmatched: 5. This CDR3 is built from 13 residues. The CDR3 protein is CASSLTGDGEQFF. The CDR3 nucleotides are TGCGCCAGCAGCCTGACAGGGGACGGTGAGCAGTTCTTC.

This clonotype appeared a few times. J is TRBJ2-1 and V is TRBV4-1; unclear D gene. Trimming stripped 4 bases from V and 8 bases from J, with 6 bases between. Germline lookup yields CDR1 MGHRA and CDR2 YSYEKL. This CDR3 spans 11 amino acids. This CDR3 reads CASSRLDEQFF. The CDR3 DNA reads as TGCGCCAGCAGCCGCCTGGATGAGCAGTTCTTC.

This clonotype has only a few counts. The chain is built from TRBV19 and TRBJ1-4, with D unclear. This CDR3 region has 10 residues. Germline V gene lookup returns CDR1 LNHDA and CDR2 SQIVND (reference sequence). V shed 10 bases and J shed 14 bases, with 14 bases lying between them. CDR3 in DNA: TGTGCCACCAAAGGATCTGGGCTGTTTTTT. Amino acids: CATKGSGLFF.

A few counts support this clonotype. The V and J genes are TRBV20-1 and TRBJ2-1, with D possibly being TRBD1 (6 bases). Germline V gene lookup returns CDR1 DFQATT and CDR2 SNEGSKA (reference sequence). V lost 0 bases and J 7 bases, leaving 7 bases between the germline ends. The CDR3 extends over 12 amino acids. The CDR3 nucleotides are TGCAGTGCTAGAGATCAGGGGAATGAGCAGTTCTTC. It specifies CSARDQGNEQFF.

V usage is TRBV4-3 and J usage is TRBJ2-2; 7 positions match TRBD1. The CDR3 spans 15 residues. V shed 0 bases and J 9 bases; nucleotides not matched to a gene: 7. Germline V gene sequence: CDR1 LGHNA, CDR2 YSLEER. This chain's CDR3 is CASSQEDRAGRELFF. The CDR3 region has the DNA TGCGCCAGCAGCCAAGAAGACAGGGCGGGTCGGGAGCTGTTTTTT.

J is TRBJ2-6 and V is TRBV5-1; D gene unclear. Germline lookup yields CDR1 SGHRS and CDR2 YFSETQ. CDR3 length: 14 amino acids. V lost 4 bases, J lost 2 bases, and 7 bases lay in between. CDR3 in DNA: TGCGCCAGCAGCATAGGTGCTGGGGCCAACGTCCTGACTTTC. It specifies CASSIGAGANVLTF.

The chain employs TRBV12-3 or TRBV12-4 and TRBJ1-1; perhaps TRBD1 as D (5 bases). This CDR3 is built from 13 residues. Deletions cut 6 bases from V and 7 bases from J, with 15 bases between. CDR3 DNA: TGTGCCAGCAGATCCGGGGGGTTGAGTGAAGCTTTCTTT. Translated: CASRSGGLSEAFF.

In its sample, this clonotype was seen a few times. The gene calls are TRBV29-1 and TRBJ2-3; unclear D gene. The CDR3 covers 13 residues. The V and J ends lost 4 bases and 4 bases respectively, with 12 bases between them. Germline lookup yields CDR1 SQVTM and CDR2 ANQGSEA. CDR3 loop: CSVVRVGADTQYF. In DNA form, the CDR3 reads TGCAGCGTTGTTAGAGTCGGAGCAGATACGCAGTATTTT.

The chain recombines TRBV7-9 with TRBJ1-2; D not resolved. This CDR3 is 12 amino acids long. Deletions cut 5 bases from V and 7 bases from J, with 11 bases between. CDR1 is SEHNR and CDR2 is FQNEAQ in the germline V gene (reference sequence). This chain's CDR3 is CASSIQRAGYTF. As DNA, the CDR3 is TGTGCCAGCAGCATCCAACGCGCTGGCTACACCTTC.

V gene TRBV15 combines with J gene TRBJ2-5; D possibly uses TRBD1 or TRBD2 (5 bases each). The V gene's germline CDR1 is LNHNV and CDR2 YYDKDF (reference sequence). The CDR3 is 14 residues long. The V end lost 0 bases, the J end lost 6 bases, and 11 bases lay between the germline ends. In nucleotides, the CDR3 is TGTGCCACCAGCAGAGATCACGGGGCGAAGACCCAGTACTTC. Protein: CATSRDHGAKTQYF.

The chain links TRBV20-1 to TRBJ1-2; D not certain. V was clipped by 6 bases and J by 6 bases, with 17 bases between them. There are 13 residues in the CDR3. Germline values: CDR1 DFQATT, CDR2 SNEGSKA (reference sequence). In DNA, the CDR3 is TGCAGTGCCATTCTTCACACAGTCGATGGCTACACCTTC. It is translated as CSAILHTVDGYTF.

This clonotype was observed a few times. This chain uses TRBV27 with TRBJ2-7; possibly TRBD1 or TRBD2 for D (5 bases each). Trimming shortened V by 2 bases and J by 0 bases, and 8 bases separated the two germline ends. The CDR3 spans 14 residues. CDR1 and CDR2 (germline): MNHEY, SMNVEV (reference sequence). CDR3 sequence reads: CASSLLGTSYEQYF. The DNA of the CDR3 is TGTGCCAGCAGTTTACTGGGGACCTCCTACGAGCAGTACTTC.

The chain couples TRBV12-3 or TRBV12-4 to TRBJ1-2; a weak D match, TRBD1 (5 bases). V gave up 3 bases and J gave up 6 bases, with 11 bases separating them. CDR3 length: 13 amino acids. The CDR3 bases are TGTGCCAGCAGTTTTGTAGGGGCTAATGGCTACACCTTC. Translated, it gives CASSFVGANGYTF.

This chain uses TRBV12-3 or TRBV12-4 with TRBJ2-7; unclear D gene. The CDR3 has 14 amino acids. Trimming left V 2 bases short and J 2 bases short, with 10 bases between. The CDR3 DNA sequence: TGTGCCAGCAGTTTATCGGGTAAAGCCTACGAGCAGTACGTC. This gives the protein CASSLSGKAYEQYV.

This clonotype was seen a handful of times. V is TRBV7-6 and J is TRBJ2-7, with D unresolved. Germline assignment: CDR1 SGHVS and CDR2 FNYEAQ. With 3 bases removed from V and 2 bases from J, the gap between germline ends came to 14 bases. The CDR3 runs 15 residues. CDR3 sequence: CASSFRVDRAYEQYF. The CDR3 bases are TGTGCCAGCAGCTTTCGGGTGGATAGGGCCTACGAGCAGTACTTC.

J is TRBJ1-2 and V is TRBV11-2; D remains unclear. Trimming cost V 1 base and J 2 bases, with 5 bases left between them. The length of the CDR3 is 13 residues. The germline V gene encodes CDR1 SGHAT and CDR2 FQNNGV. The CDR3, as DNA: TGTGCCAGCAGCTTAGTAGCAAACTATGGCTACACCTTC. The encoded protein is CASSLVANYGYTF.

This clonotype was detected only a few times. Here the CDR3 DNA reads TGTGCCAGCAGTTTATTGTCCCTAGGGGGACAGGGGGTGAGTGAGCAGTTCTTC. It codes for CASSLLSLGGQGVSEQFF. The chain joins TRBV27 to TRBJ2-1; TRBD1 aligns across 11 bases. The CDR3 loop spans 18 amino acids. In germline, CDR1 is MNHEY, CDR2 SMNVEV (reference sequence). The junction had 14 bases not matched to a gene; V was cut back by 1 base and J by 9 bases.

The genes are TRBV7-2 and TRBJ1-2; D might be TRBD1 (5 bases). CDR3 length: 14 residues. Trimming took 5 bases from V and 3 from J, leaving 13 bases between them. CDR1 and CDR2 from the germline V gene are SGHTA and FQGNSA. This CDR3 reads CASSPEGIHYGYTF. Written as DNA, the CDR3 is TGTGCCAGCAGCCCAGAGGGGATTCACTATGGCTACACCTTC. Looking up the rest from reference TRBV7-2 and TRBJ1-2 gives the full variable domain: GAGVSQSPSNKVTEKGKDVELRCDPISGHTALYWYRQSLGQGLEFLIYFQGNSAPDKSGLPSDRFSAERTGGSVSTLTIQRTQQEDSAVYLCASSPEGIHYGYTFGSGTRLTVV.

The genes are TRBV12-3 or TRBV12-4 and TRBJ2-1, with 9 bases that match TRBD2. The CDR3 has 17 residues. J lost 6 bases, V lost 5 bases, and 14 bases had no gene match. Here the CDR3 DNA reads TGTGCCAGCAGTCCCCCCTGGGGGCGGGGGGGCCGCAATGAGCAGTTCTTC. Protein product: CASSPPWGRGGRNEQFF.

The chain carries TRBV5-1 and TRBJ2-7; D may correspond to TRBD1 or TRBD2 (5 bases each). Germline values: CDR1 SGHRS, CDR2 YFSETQ. V gave up 2 bases and J gave up 3 bases, with 15 bases separating them. This CDR3 has 15 amino acids. CDR3: CASSFRDPSFYEQYV. CDR3 coding DNA: TGCGCCAGCAGCTTCAGGGACCCTTCGTTCTACGAGCAGTACGTC.

There are a few counts of this clonotype. The V gene is TRBV15, the J gene TRBJ2-3; 10 bases are shared with TRBD1. V lost 0 bases, J lost 4 bases, and 7 bases stayed unmatched. CDR3 length: 17 amino acids. From germline, CDR1 is LNHNV and CDR2 YYDKDF (reference sequence). The CDR3 DNA is TGTGCCACCAGCAGAGATTGGGGGACAGGGGTGGCAGATACGCAGTATTTT. It encodes CATSRDWGTGVADTQYF. Full variable domain (remainder filled in from reference TRBV15 and TRBJ2-3): DAMVIQNPRYQVTQFGKPVTLSCSQTLNHNVMYWYQQKSSQAPKLLFHYYDKDFNNEADTPDNFQSRRPNTSFCFLDIRSPGLGDTAMYLCATSRDWGTGVADTQYFGPGTRLTVL.

This sequence joins TRBV12-3 or TRBV12-4 and TRBJ2-1; TRBD2 might be the D (5 bases). V was clipped by 5 bases and J by 5 bases, with 19 bases between them. This CDR3 is built from 16 residues. CDR3 in DNA: TGTGCCAGCAGTCCCCCCAGATCTAGCCCTAACAATGAGCAGTTCTTC. Protein product: CASSPPRSSPNNEQFF.